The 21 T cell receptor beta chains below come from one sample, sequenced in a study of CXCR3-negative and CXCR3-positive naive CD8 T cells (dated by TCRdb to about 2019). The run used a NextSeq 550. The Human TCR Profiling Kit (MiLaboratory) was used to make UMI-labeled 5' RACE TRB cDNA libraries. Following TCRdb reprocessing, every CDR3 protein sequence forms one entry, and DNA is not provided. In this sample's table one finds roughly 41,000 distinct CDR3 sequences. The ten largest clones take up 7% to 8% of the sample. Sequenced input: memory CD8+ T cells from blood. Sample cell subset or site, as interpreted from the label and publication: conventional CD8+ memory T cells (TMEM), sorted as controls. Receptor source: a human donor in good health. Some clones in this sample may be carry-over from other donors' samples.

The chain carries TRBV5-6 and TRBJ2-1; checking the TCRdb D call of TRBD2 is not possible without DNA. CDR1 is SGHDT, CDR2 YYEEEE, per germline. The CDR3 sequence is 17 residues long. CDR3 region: CASSAVSGREGYNEQFF.

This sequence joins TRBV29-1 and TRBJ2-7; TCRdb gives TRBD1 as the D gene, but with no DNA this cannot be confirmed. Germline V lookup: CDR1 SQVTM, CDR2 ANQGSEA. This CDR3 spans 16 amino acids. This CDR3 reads CSVETGTEAREYEQYF.

The CDR3 loop reads CAGSLQWNTGELFF. The chain is built from TRBV14 and TRBJ2-2. From germline, CDR1 is SGHDN and CDR2 FVKESK. The CDR3 is 14 amino acids.

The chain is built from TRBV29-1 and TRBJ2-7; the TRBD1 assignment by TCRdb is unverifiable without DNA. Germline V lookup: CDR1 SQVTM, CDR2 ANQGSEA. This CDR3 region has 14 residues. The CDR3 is CSAAGTGASYEQYF.

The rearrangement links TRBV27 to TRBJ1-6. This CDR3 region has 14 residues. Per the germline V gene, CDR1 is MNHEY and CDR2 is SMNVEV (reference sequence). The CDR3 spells CASSLLQDAAPLHF.

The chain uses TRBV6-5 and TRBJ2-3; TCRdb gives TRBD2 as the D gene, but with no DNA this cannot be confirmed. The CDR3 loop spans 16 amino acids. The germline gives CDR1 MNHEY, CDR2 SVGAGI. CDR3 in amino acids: CASSYSPSGGFDTQYF.

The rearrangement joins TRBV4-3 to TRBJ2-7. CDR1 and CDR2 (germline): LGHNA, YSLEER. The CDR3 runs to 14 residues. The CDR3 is CASSQESGPYEQYF.

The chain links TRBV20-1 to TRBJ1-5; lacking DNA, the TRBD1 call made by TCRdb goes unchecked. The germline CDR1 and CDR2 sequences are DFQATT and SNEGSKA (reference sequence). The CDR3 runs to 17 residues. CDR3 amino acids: CSALLPGQGVSDQPQHF.

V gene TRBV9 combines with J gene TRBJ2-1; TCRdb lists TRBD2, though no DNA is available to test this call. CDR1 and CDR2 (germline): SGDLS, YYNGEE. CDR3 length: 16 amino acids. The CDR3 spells CASSTRISGGRDEQFF.

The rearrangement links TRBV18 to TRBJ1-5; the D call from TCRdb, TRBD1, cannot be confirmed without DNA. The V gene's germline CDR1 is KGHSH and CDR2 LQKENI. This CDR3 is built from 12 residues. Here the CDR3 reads CASSQGRQPQHF. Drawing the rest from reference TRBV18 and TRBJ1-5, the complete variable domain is NAGVMQNPRHLVRRRGQEARLRCSPMKGHSHVYWYRQLPEEGLKFMVYLQKENIIDESGMPKERFSAEFPKEGPSILRIQQVVRGDSAAYFCASSQGRQPQHFGDGTRLSIL.

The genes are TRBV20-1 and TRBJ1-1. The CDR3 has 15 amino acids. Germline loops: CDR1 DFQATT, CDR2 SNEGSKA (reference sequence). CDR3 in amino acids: CSARDSARSDTEAFF.

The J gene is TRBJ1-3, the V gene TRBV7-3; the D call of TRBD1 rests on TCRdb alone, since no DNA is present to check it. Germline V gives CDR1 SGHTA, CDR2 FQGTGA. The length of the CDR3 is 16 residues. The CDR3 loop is CASSLKGGSDGNTIYF.

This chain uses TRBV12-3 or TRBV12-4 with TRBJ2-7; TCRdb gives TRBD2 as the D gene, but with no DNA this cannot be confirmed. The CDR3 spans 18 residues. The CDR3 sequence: CASSLTGTSGGRTGEQYF.

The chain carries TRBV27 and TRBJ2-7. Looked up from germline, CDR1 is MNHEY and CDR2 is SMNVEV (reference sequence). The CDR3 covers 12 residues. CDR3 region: CASSLSGKEQYF.

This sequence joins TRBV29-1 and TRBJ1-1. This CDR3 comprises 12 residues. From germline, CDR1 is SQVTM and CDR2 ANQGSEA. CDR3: CSVPEGPDEAFF.

The CDR3 loop is CASSGVGGQGSFYEQYF. The rearrangement uses TRBV7-8 and TRBJ2-7; TCRdb returns TRBD1, unconfirmable since there is no DNA. This CDR3 spans 17 amino acids. Germline V gives CDR1 SGHVS, CDR2 FQNEAQ.

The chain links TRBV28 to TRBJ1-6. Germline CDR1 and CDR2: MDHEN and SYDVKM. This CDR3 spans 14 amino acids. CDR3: CASSLADFNSPLHF.

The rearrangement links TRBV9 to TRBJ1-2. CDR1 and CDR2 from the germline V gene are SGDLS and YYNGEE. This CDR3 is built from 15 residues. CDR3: CASSGHNWSWDGYTF. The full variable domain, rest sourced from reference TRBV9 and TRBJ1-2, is DSGVTQTPKHLITATGQRVTLRCSPRSGDLSVYWYQQSLDQGLQFLIQYYNGEERAKGNILERFSAQQFPDLHSELNLSSLELGDSALYFCASSGHNWSWDGYTFGSGTRLTVV.

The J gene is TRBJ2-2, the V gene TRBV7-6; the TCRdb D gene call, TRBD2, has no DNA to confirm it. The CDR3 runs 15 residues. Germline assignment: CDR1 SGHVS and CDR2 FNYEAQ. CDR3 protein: CASSPTSGTVGELFF.

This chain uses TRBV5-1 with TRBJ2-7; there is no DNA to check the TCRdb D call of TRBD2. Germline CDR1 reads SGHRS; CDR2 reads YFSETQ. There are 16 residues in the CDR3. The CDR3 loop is CASSPVPTSGGYEQYF.

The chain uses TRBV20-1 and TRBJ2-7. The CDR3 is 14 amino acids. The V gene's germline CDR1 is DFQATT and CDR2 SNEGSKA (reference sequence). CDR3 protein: CSAREDGKDYEQYF.